This T cell receptor (beta chain) comes out of a study of T cell responses to AZD1222 COVID-19 vaccine. About the study: Samples with a second dose at about 4 or about 12 weeks were pooled together. Study-level points and caveats: Reports indicate that nearly half of spike-specific TCRs are directed at unmutated variant regions. Spike-wide vaccine-associated CD4 TCRs dominated at 160-218 and 743-854. White British people made up most donors, females outnumbered males, and clonal diversity was possibly underestimated.

Clones were read by immunoSEQ multiplex PCR, and TCRdb kept only the in-frame ones, dropping some. Of 150,000 to 200,000 clones listed, around 92% were seen once; the top ten hold about 1%. Worth noting for this clone: What it recognizes is unknown.

V dropped 0 bases and J dropped 2; count of bases not matched to a gene: 7. This CDR3 region has 16 residues. Germline V CDR1 and CDR2: LNHNV, YYDKDF (reference sequence). This chain links TRBV15 with TRBJ2-7; 7 nucleotides match TRBD1. This clonotype originated in an adult in good health. This material consisted of peripheral blood, taken on day 0 of AZD1222 vaccination. Here the CDR3 reads CATSRDREGQAYEQYF. CDR3 sequence (DNA): TGTGCCACCAGCAGAGATCGTGAAGGACAGGCCTACGAGCAGTACTTC.